These 26 T cell receptor beta chains came from one sample sequenced in a study of blood T cell repertoires in COVID-19. Some clones are missing from TCRdb's copy, which holds only in-frame ones; the method was immunoSEQ multiplex PCR. The repertoire holds tens of thousands of clones, with 65% to 80% as singletons. The sample comprised peripheral blood. The receptors come from a man aged 50 or older with COVID-19, enrolled during active disease.

This chain joins TRBV3-1 (or the pseudogene TRBV3-2) and TRBJ2-5; 9 positions match TRBD2. CDR1 and CDR2 from the germline V gene are LGHDT and YNNKEL (reference sequence). After removal of 2 bases from V and 3 bases from J, the junction contained 4 bases not matched to a gene. The CDR3 has 15 amino acids. Written as DNA, the CDR3 is TGTGCCAGCAGCCAACAAGCGGGGGGTAAAGAGACCCAGTACTTC. Encoded protein: CASSQQAGGKETQYF.

The chain combines TRBV5-1 with TRBJ2-1; 9 bases are shared with TRBD2. Germline V lookup: CDR1 SGHRS, CDR2 YFSETQ. J lost 6 bases, V lost 1 base, and 5 bases had no gene match. The CDR3 totals 15 residues. This CDR3 is CASSLSKTSGNEQFF. The CDR3 bases are TGCGCCAGCAGCTTGTCGAAGACTAGCGGCAATGAGCAGTTCTTC. The full variable domain, rest sourced from reference TRBV5-1 and TRBJ2-1, is KAGVTQTPRYLIKTRGQQVTLSCSPISGHRSVSWYQQTPGQGLQFLFEYFSETQRNKGNFPGRFSGRQFSNSRSEMNVSTLELGDSALYLCASSLSKTSGNEQFFGPGTRLTVL.

The chain recombines TRBV19 with TRBJ1-5; perhaps TRBD1 as D (5 bases). V lost 3 bases, J lost 2 bases, and 14 bases lay in between. Germline values: CDR1 LNHDA, CDR2 SQIVND (reference sequence). This CDR3 is built from 16 residues. CDR3: CASSIYPRDGNQPQHF. CDR3 sequence (DNA): TGTGCCAGTAGTATTTACCCCAGGGATGGCAATCAGCCCCAGCATTTT.

This clone showed up just once. The gene calls are TRBV5-1 and TRBJ2-1, with TRBD2 matching 10 bases. This CDR3 contains 16 residues. Germline V CDR1 and CDR2: SGHRS, YFSETQ. The V and J ends lost 5 bases and 7 bases, in that order; junction bases with no gene match: 12. The CDR3 reads CASRSRAGGPTNEQFF. The CDR3 DNA reads as TGCGCCAGCAGATCCCGAGCGGGAGGGCCGACGAATGAGCAGTTCTTC.

The chain uses TRBV29-1 and TRBJ1-4; maybe TRBD1 (5 bases). The CDR3 totals 13 residues. Germline V gene lookup returns CDR1 SQVTM and CDR2 ANQGSEA. Trimming removed 3 bases from V and 8 bases from J, with 13 bases in between. CDR3 in amino acids: CSVDPGGSEKLFF. The CDR3 bases are TGCAGCGTTGACCCCGGGGGTAGCGAAAAACTGTTTTTT.

CDR3 nucleotides: TGTGCCAGCAGCGTGGACAGCCAAGAGACCCAGTACTTC. This sequence encodes CASSVDSQETQYF. V is TRBV11-2 and J is TRBJ2-5, with D perhaps matching TRBD1 (6 bases). The CDR3 is 13 amino acids. Germline-derived CDR1 and CDR2 are SGHAT and FQNNGV. V lost 5 bases, J lost 1 base, and 8 bases lay in between. Full variable domain (remainder filled in from reference TRBV11-2 and TRBJ2-5): EAGVAQSPRYKIIEKRQSVAFWCNPISGHATLYWYQQILGQGPKLLIQFQNNGVVDDSQLPKDRFSAERLKGVDSTLKIQPAKLEDSAVYLCASSVDSQETQYFGPGTRLLVL.

This chain uses TRBV25-1 with TRBJ1-2; 7 positions match TRBD1. Trimming removed 3 bases from V and 7 bases from J; junction bases left unmatched: 5. Per germline, CDR1 MGHDK and CDR2 SYGVNS. CDR3 size: 13 residues. Here the CDR3 reads CASSDSGQLGYTF. DNA for the CDR3: TGTGCCAGCAGTGATTCGGGACAGCTTGGCTACACCTTC.

This rearrangement joins TRBV6-5 to TRBJ2-1; 10 positions match TRBD1. V gave up 5 bases and J gave up 10 bases; unmatched junction bases: 5. This CDR3 is built from 13 residues. The germline gives CDR1 MNHEY, CDR2 SVGAGI. CDR3 loop: CASSSGQGDEQFF. The CDR3 bases are TGTGCCAGCAGTAGTGGACAGGGGGACGAGCAGTTCTTC.

The chain has TRBV19 and TRBJ2-3, with D unclear. This CDR3 comprises 15 residues. V shed 5 bases and J shed 1 base, with 13 bases lying between them. CDR1 is LNHDA, CDR2 SQIVND, per germline (reference sequence). The CDR3 DNA sequence: TGTGCCAGTAGTTTAGGCGGAGAACGCACAGATACGCAGTATTTT. Its translation: CASSLGGERTDTQYF.

CDR3 sequence: CASSATQETQYF. Written as DNA, the CDR3 is TGTGCCAGCAGCGCCACTCAAGAGACCCAGTACTTC. This rearrangement joins TRBV6-5 to TRBJ2-5; D unclear. V lost 6 bases to trimming and J lost 2 bases, with 7 bases between them. Per germline, CDR1 MNHEY and CDR2 SVGAGI. CDR3 length: 12 amino acids.

This clone has just a few counts. The chain uses TRBV7-9 and TRBJ1-2; tentative D call: TRBD1 (5 bases). The V end lost 1 base, the J end lost 4 bases, and 7 bases lay between the germline ends. The CDR3 contains 13 residues. Germline-derived CDR1 and CDR2 are SEHNR and FQNEAQ (reference sequence). The CDR3: CASSLGQGYGYTF. The CDR3 DNA follows: TGTGCCAGCAGCTTAGGTCAGGGCTATGGCTACACCTTC.

The rearrangement links TRBV7-9 to TRBJ1-1, with TRBD1 matching over 8 bases. Germline CDR1 reads SEHNR; CDR2 reads FQNEAQ (reference sequence). The length of the CDR3 is 14 residues. The V gene end was trimmed by 5 bases and the J gene end by 4 bases; junction bases not matched to a gene: 6. The CDR3 is CASSRDRGGTEAFF. The DNA of the CDR3 is TGTGCCAGCAGCCGAGACAGGGGCGGCACTGAAGCTTTCTTT.

V is TRBV28 and J is TRBJ2-3; TRBD1 matches 9 bases. With V trimmed by 6 bases and J by 5 bases, 12 bases remained unmatched. The CDR3 loop spans 16 amino acids. Germline CDR1 and CDR2: MDHEN and SYDVKM. In DNA form, the CDR3 reads TGTGCCAGCAGCCCTAACCGGGACAGGGATAGAGATACGCAGTATTTT. It specifies CASSPNRDRDRDTQYF.

This chain links TRBV28 with TRBJ1-5; TRBD1 matches at 8 bases. The CDR3 consists of 17 residues. The germline gives CDR1 MDHEN, CDR2 SYDVKM. The V segment lost 3 bases and the J segment 1 base; nucleotides outside the gene matches: 8. The CDR3 loop is CASSFPGTGYSNQPQHF. CDR3 bases: TGTGCCAGCAGTTTTCCCGGGACAGGATACAGCAATCAGCCCCAGCATTTT.

The genes are TRBV29-1 and TRBJ2-3; 7 positions match TRBD1. The germline V gene encodes CDR1 SQVTM and CDR2 ANQGSEA. There are 14 residues in the CDR3. V was pared by 7 bases and J by 1 base, with 8 bases of the junction left unmatched. Here the CDR3 reads CSGLGDSGTDTQYF. CDR3 nucleotides: TGCAGCGGGCTGGGGGACAGCGGCACAGATACGCAGTATTTT.

This chain joins TRBV29-1 and TRBJ1-2, with a tentative D call TRBD1 (5 bases). The CDR3 has 12 amino acids. The V gene lost 6 bases and the J gene lost 5 bases, with 13 bases spanning the gap. Germline values: CDR1 SQVTM, CDR2 ANQGSEA. CDR3 in amino acids: CSVLKGDYGYTF. CDR3 in DNA: TGCAGCGTCCTCAAAGGGGATTATGGCTACACCTTC.

The V and J genes are TRBV6-2 or TRBV6-3 and TRBJ2-1; 9 bases line up with TRBD2. This CDR3 spans 17 amino acids. Germline trimming cut 0 bases from V and 4 bases from J; bases unmatched to any gene: 7. CDR1 and CDR2 from the germline V gene are MNHEY and SVGEGT. The CDR3: CASSYSSLAGVYNEQFF. In DNA, the CDR3 is TGTGCCAGCAGTTACTCGAGTTTAGCGGGAGTGTACAATGAGCAGTTCTTC.

This CDR3 reads CASSLVGQGGGELFF. DNA for the CDR3: TGCGCCAGCAGCTTGGTGGGACAGGGAGGCGGGGAGCTGTTTTTT. The chain employs TRBV5-1 and TRBJ2-2; TRBD1 matches at 9 bases. Germline CDR1 and CDR2: SGHRS and YFSETQ. The CDR3 contains 15 residues. V gave up 0 bases and J gave up 7 bases; unmatched junction bases: 4.

This chain uses TRBV4-2 with TRBJ1-4, with 8 bases identical to TRBD1. After removal of 1 base from V and 4 bases from J, the junction contained 5 bases not matched to a gene. Germline CDR1 LGHNA, CDR2 YNFKEQ. The CDR3 length is 16 residues. CDR3 DNA: TGTGCCAGCAGCCAAGGAGGACAGGGCGGTAATGAAAAACTGTTTTTT. It codes for CASSQGGQGGNEKLFF.

In its sample, this clone was seen a few times. V is TRBV7-2 and J is TRBJ2-7, with 12 bases lining up with TRBD2. With 2 bases clipped from V and 4 bases from J, the junction kept 9 bases outside the gene matches. CDR1 and CDR2 from the germline V gene are SGHTA and FQGNSA. This CDR3 region has 17 residues. CDR3 bases: TGTGCCAGCAGCTTAAACTACCCACTAGCGGGAGGTTACGAGCAGTACTTC. This codes for CASSLNYPLAGGYEQYF. Together with reference TRBV7-2 and TRBJ2-7, the CDR3 gives the full variable domain: GAGVSQSPSNKVTEKGKDVELRCDPISGHTALYWYRQSLGQGLEFLIYFQGNSAPDKSGLPSDRFSAERTGGSVSTLTIQRTQQEDSAVYLCASSLNYPLAGGYEQYFGPGTRLTVT.

The DNA of the CDR3 is TGTGCCAGCAGACAGGGCGATAATTCACCCCTCCACTTT. Its protein product is CASRQGDNSPLHF. The chain joins TRBV12-3 or TRBV12-4 to TRBJ1-6; tentatively, D is TRBD1 (6 bases). The V end was cut by 6 bases, the J end by 5 bases, with 8 bases between. The CDR3 consists of 13 residues.

There are a few counts of this clone. The V gene is TRBV28, the J gene TRBJ1-6; D is perhaps TRBD1 (6 bases). Germline values: CDR1 MDHEN, CDR2 SYDVKM. V was shortened by 5 bases and J by 10 bases, with 18 bases between the two germline ends. The CDR3 runs 15 residues. The CDR3 is CASSRRQVVGSPLHF. CDR3 coding DNA: TGTGCCAGCAGTCGAAGACAGGTCGTGGGATCACCCCTCCACTTT.

V gene TRBV6-5 combines with J gene TRBJ2-4; TRBD2 aligns across 8 bases. Germline lookup yields CDR1 MNHEY and CDR2 SVGAGI. CDR3 size: 13 residues. Germline trimming cut 2 bases from V and 8 bases from J; bases unmatched to any gene: 2. The CDR3 protein is CASSYREGDIQYF. DNA of the CDR3: TGTGCCAGCAGTTACCGGGAGGGGGACATTCAGTACTTC.

This chain links TRBV4-2 with TRBJ2-1; TRBD2 matches at 11 bases. The CDR3 loop spans 22 amino acids. V shed 4 bases and J 1 base; nucleotides not matched to a gene: 21. Germline values: CDR1 LGHNA, CDR2 YNFKEQ. The CDR3 loop is CASSLPGPVLAGEESSYNEQFF. DNA for the CDR3: TGTGCCAGCAGCCTCCCCGGTCCCGTACTAGCGGGAGAAGAGTCTTCCTACAATGAGCAGTTCTTC.

The gene calls are TRBV19 and TRBJ2-1, with 7 bases identical to TRBD1. Germline V gives CDR1 LNHDA, CDR2 SQIVND (reference sequence). The ends lost 5 bases at V and 6 bases at J; junction bases unmatched: 7. This CDR3 comprises 14 residues. The DNA of the CDR3 is TGTGCCAGTAGTGGGGGACAGCCAAGCAATGAGCAGTTCTTC. It yields the protein CASSGGQPSNEQFF. Full variable domain (outside the CDR3, taken from reference TRBV19 and TRBJ2-1): DGGITQSPKYLFRKEGQNVTLSCEQNLNHDAMYWYRQDPGQGLRLIYYSQIVNDFQKGDIAEGYSVSREKKESFPLTVTSAQKNPTAFYLCASSGGQPSNEQFFGPGTRLTVL.

V gene TRBV5-8 combines with J gene TRBJ2-2, with 9 positions matching TRBD2. V was pared by 7 bases and J by 4 bases, with 8 bases of the junction left unmatched. Germline-derived CDR1 and CDR2 are SGHTS and YDEGEE. This CDR3 comprises 15 residues. The CDR3, as DNA: TGTGCCAGCTTACGTCTGGGACTAGCCACCGGGGAGCTGTTTTTT. The encoded protein is CASLRLGLATGELFF.